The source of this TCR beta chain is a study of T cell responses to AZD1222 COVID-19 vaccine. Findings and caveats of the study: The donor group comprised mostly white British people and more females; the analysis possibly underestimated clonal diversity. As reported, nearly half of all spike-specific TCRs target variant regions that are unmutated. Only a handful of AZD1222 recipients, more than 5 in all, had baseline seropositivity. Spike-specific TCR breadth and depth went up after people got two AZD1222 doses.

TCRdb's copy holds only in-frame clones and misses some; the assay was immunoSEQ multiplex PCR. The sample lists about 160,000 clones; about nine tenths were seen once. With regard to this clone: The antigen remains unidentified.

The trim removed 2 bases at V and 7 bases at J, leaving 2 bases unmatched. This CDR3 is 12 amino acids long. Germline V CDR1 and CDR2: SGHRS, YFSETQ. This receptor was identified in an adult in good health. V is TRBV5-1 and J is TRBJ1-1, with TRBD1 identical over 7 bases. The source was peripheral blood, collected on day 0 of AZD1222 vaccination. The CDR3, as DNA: TGCGCCAGCAGCTTATACAGGGGTGAAGCTTTCTTT. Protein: CASSLYRGEAFF.